This paragraph covers one TCR beta chain sequence. Its antigen is unknown. This specimen belongs to a study of T cell repertoires in cytomegalovirus infection. Study-wide context: As its CMV epitopes, the study selected recently identified HLA-C-restricted and well-studied HLA-B-restricted targets. CMV infection and matching HLA type were both indicated by public TCR beta signatures.

Broader study findings: It was HLA-C-restricted CMV-specific TCR beta clonotypes that dominated the response ex vivo. Cumulated frequencies of public TCR beta families served to identify carriers of CMV plus the relevant HLA.

TCRdb re-derived calls from the reads in MiXCR, one entry per CDR3 protein. The table includes roughly 120,000 distinct CDR3 sequences, 29% detected once. The clonotype originates from a human donor in good health (CMV status not recorded). Some clones in this sample may be carry-over from other donors' samples. This sample comprised CD8+ T cells from cultured PBMCs, obtained from culture after CMV antigen stimulation.

The CDR3 reads CASSFGGGGLLKTQYF. CDR3 DNA sequence: TGTGCCAGCAGCTTTGGGGGCGGGGGGCTTCTGAAGACCCAGTACTTC. This chain uses TRBV11-1 with TRBJ2-5, with 8 positions matching TRBD2. The CDR3 runs 16 residues. V trimming: 3 bases; J trimming: 6 bases; junction bases outside the gene matches: 12. The germline V gene encodes CDR1 SGHAT and CDR2 FQDESV (reference sequence).